The rows below give T cell receptor beta chains drawn from one sample of a study of PD-L1 blockade in urothelial cancer. Profiled with immunoSEQ multiplex PCR; TCRdb holds only in-frame clones, not every one. This table has around 51,000 clones, around 87% appearing once. Sequencing was performed on PBMCs, taken around atezolizumab (anti-PD-L1) treatment. The receptors shown here come from a man between 60 and 70 years old with urothelial cancer. CDR3s include the opening cysteine and the closing phenylalanine or tryptophan. D genes are given only for firm matches. Size values are once, few and many counts, or a class for expanded clones, and some rows have none.

>TRBV6-5|-|TRBD1|TRBJ2-2
CASSTDRERHGELFF
TGTGCCAGCAGTACCGACAGGGAGCGACACGGGGAGCTGTTTTTT
>TRBV5-1|-|TRBD1|TRBJ1-2
CASSLALTGVYGYTF
TGCGCCAGCAGCTTGGCCCTAACAGGGGTCTATGGCTACACCTTC
>TRBV4-1|-|TRBD1|TRBJ2-7
CASSQSPTGNYGYEQYF
TGCGCCAGCAGCCAATCCCCGACAGGGAATTACGGCTACGAGCAGTACTTC
>TRBV27|once|-|TRBJ1-1
CASSALHRAGNTEAFF
TGTGCCAGCAGTGCACTACACAGGGCAGGGAACACTGAAGCTTTCTTT
>TRBV5-1|-|-|TRBJ2-6
CASSIYSGGANVLTF
TGCGCCAGCAGCATCTATAGTGGTGGGGCCAACGTCCTGACTTTC
>TRBV27|-|-|TRBJ1-2
CASSWAGNYGYTF
TGTGCCAGCAGTTGGGCAGGGAACTATGGCTACACCTTC
>TRBV5-4|-|-|TRBJ1-4
CASSSSTGTRKLFF
TGTGCCAGCAGTTCATCTACAGGGACCCGAAAACTGTTTTTT
>TRBV28|few|-|TRBJ2-1
CASSLATESYNEQFF
TGTGCCAGCAGTTTAGCGACAGAATCCTACAATGAGCAGTTCTTC
>TRBV7-9|once|TRBD1|TRBJ1-2
CASSPNRGGYGYTF
TGTGCCAGCAGCCCTAACAGGGGAGGCTATGGCTACACCTTC
>TRBV5-5|once|-|TRBJ1-2
CASSLVQGGNYGYTF
TGTGCCAGCAGCTTGGTGCAAGGGGGTAACTATGGCTACACCTTC
>TRBV9|-|TRBD2|TRBJ2-7
CASGAGSSYEQYF
TGTGCCAGTGGAGCGGGAAGCTCCTACGAGCAGTACTTC
>TRBV5-8|-|-|TRBJ1-5
CASSSQGYSQPQHF
TGTGCCAGCAGCTCTCAGGGGTATTCTCAGCCCCAGCATTTT
>TRBV6-5|once|-|TRBJ1-2
CASSYTGGGRNYGYTF
TGTGCCAGCAGTTACACTGGGGGGGGAAGAAACTATGGCTACACCTTC
>TRBV28|-|-|TRBJ2-3
CANDNRDTQYF
TGTGCCAATGACAACCGTGATACGCAGTATTTT
>TRBV9|-|-|TRBJ1-6
CASSGGPSSYNSPLHF
TGTGCCAGCAGTGGGGGCCCTAGCTCCTATAATTCACCCCTCCACTTT
>TRBV30|-|TRBD2|TRBJ2-7
CAWSIREGPYEQYF
TGTGCCTGGAGTATCCGGGAGGGCCCCTACGAGCAGTACTTC